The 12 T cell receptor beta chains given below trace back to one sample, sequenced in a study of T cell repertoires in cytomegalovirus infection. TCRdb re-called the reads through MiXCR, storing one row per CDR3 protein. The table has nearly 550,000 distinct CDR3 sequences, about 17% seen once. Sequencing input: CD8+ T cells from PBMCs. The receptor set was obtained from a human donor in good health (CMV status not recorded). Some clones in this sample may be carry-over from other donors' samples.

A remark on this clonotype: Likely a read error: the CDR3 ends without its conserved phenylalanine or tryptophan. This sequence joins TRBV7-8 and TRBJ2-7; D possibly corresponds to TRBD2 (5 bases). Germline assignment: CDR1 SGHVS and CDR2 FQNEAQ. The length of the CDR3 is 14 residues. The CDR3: CASSSGFQHLEQYS. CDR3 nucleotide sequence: TGTGCAAGCAGCTCGGGGTTCCAGCATTTGGAGCAGTACTCC.

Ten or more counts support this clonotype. The CDR3: CASSSVAVSYNEQFF. In DNA form, the CDR3 reads TGTGCCAGCAGCTCGGTAGCGGTCTCCTACAATGAGCAGTTCTTC. The rearrangement links TRBV7-6 to TRBJ2-1; tentatively, D is TRBD2 (6 bases). V was shortened by 4 bases and J by 0 bases, with 10 bases between the two germline ends. This CDR3 has 15 amino acids. Germline V gives CDR1 SGHVS, CDR2 FNYEAQ.

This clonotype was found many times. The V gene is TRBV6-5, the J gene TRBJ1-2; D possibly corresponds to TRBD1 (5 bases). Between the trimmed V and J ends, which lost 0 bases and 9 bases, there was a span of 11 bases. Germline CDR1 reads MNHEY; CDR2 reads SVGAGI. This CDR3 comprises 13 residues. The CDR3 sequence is CASSYSSRGSYTF. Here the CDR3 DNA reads TGTGCCAGCAGTTACTCGTCTAGGGGAAGCTACACCTTC.

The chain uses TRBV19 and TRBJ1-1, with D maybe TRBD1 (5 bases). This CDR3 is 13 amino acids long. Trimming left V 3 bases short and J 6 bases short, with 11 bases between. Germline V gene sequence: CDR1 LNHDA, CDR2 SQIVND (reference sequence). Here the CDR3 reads CASSILPGPEAFF. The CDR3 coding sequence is TGTGCCAGTAGTATCCTACCGGGACCTGAAGCTTTCTTT.

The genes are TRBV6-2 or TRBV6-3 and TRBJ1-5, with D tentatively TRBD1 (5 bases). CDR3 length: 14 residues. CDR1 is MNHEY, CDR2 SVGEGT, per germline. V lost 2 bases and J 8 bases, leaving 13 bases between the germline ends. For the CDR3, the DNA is TGTGCCAGCAGTTACAACGGGGGTTGGGAGCCCCAGCATTTT. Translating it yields CASSYNGGWEPQHF.

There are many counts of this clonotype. DNA of the CDR3: TGTGCCAGCAGCTTAAAAGGACAGGGGGCCTACGAGCAGTACTTC. Translating it yields CASSLKGQGAYEQYF. J is TRBJ2-7 and V is TRBV7-9; TRBD1 matches 10 bases. CDR1 and CDR2 from the germline V gene are SEHNR and FQNEAQ (reference sequence). The CDR3 covers 15 residues. Germline trimming cut 2 bases from V and 2 bases from J; bases unmatched to any gene: 3.

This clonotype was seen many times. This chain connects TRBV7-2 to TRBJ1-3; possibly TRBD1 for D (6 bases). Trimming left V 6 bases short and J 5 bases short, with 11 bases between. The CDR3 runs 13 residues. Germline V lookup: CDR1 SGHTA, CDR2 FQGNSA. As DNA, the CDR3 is TGTGCCAGCAGTCCAGACAGGCGAAACACCATATATTTT. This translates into CASSPDRRNTIYF.

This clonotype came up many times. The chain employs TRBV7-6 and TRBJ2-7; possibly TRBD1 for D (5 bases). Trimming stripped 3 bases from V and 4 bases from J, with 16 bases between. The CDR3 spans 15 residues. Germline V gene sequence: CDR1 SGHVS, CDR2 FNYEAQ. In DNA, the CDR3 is TGTGCCAGCAGCTTTGAAGGGGCCTTGGGGTACGAGCAGTACTTC. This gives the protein CASSFEGALGYEQYF.

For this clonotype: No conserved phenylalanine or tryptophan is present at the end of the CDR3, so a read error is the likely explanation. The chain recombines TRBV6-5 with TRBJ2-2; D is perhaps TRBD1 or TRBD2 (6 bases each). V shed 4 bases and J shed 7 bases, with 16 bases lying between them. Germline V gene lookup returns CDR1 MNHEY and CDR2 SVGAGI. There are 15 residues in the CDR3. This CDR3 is CASSFLRGPGGELFL. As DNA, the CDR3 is TGTGCCAGCAGTTTCCTCCGGGGGCCGGGCGGGGAGCTGTTTCTT.

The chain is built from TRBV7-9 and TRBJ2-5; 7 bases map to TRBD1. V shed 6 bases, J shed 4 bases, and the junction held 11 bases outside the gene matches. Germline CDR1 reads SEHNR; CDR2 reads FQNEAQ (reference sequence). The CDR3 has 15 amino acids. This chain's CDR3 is CASRSDRVRRETQYF. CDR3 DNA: TGTGCCAGCAGATCCGACAGGGTTAGACGAGAGACCCAGTACTTC.

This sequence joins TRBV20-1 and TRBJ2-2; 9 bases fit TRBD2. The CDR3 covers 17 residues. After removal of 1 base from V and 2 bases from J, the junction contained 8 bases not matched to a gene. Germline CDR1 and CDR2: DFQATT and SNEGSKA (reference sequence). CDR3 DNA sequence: TGCAGTGCTAGAGTAGGTAGCGGGGGCCTAAACACCGGGGAGCTGTTTTTT. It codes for CSARVGSGGLNTGELFF.

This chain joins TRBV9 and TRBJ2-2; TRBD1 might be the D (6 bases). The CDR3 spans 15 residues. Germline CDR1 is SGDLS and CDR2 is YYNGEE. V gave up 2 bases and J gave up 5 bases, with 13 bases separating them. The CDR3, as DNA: TGTGCCAGCAGCGTGCGAACAGGGTCTACCGGGGAGCTGTTTTTT. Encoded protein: CASSVRTGSTGELFF.